One and the same sample provided the 25 T cell receptor beta chains below, sequenced in a study of T cells in Graves' hyperthyroidism and ophthalmopathy. Amplified TCR beta CDR3 regions came from RNA transcripts. The HTBI primer set served for first-round RT-PCR of the TCR CDR3. Using its own MiXCR run on the multiplex PCR reads, TCRdb lists one record per CDR3 protein. This table holds some 460,000 distinct CDR3 sequences, around a sixth found once. Sequencing was performed on blood. The receptors originated from a woman aged 18 to 35 with Graves' hyperthyroidism.

This clonotype was seen repeatedly, ten times or more. The chain couples TRBV28 to TRBJ1-2; D may be TRBD1 (6 bases). Trimming pared 6 bases from V and 5 bases from J, leaving 16 bases between. The CDR3 spans 14 residues. Germline V gene data show CDR1 as MDHEN and CDR2 as SYDVKM. This CDR3 reads CASSHRAPRYGYTF. The CDR3, as DNA: TGTGCCAGCAGCCACAGGGCCCCTAGGTATGGCTACACCTTC.

The CDR3 sequence is CASSLNRGASDTQYF. CDR3 sequence (DNA): TGCGCCAGCAGCCTCAACCGGGGGGCATCTGATACGCAGTATTTT. The J gene is TRBJ2-3, the V gene TRBV4-1, with D maybe TRBD2 (7 bases). The CDR3 has 15 amino acids. Looked up from germline, CDR1 is MGHRA and CDR2 is YSYEKL. The ends were cut back, 4 bases at V and 6 bases at J, with 17 bases in the middle.

This clonotype was counted at least ten times. The chain links TRBV28 to TRBJ2-1; D gene ambiguous. Germline-derived CDR1 and CDR2 are MDHEN and SYDVKM. CDR3 size: 13 residues. The germline V and J ends were trimmed by 7 bases and 5 bases, with 12 bases remaining between them. CDR3 DNA sequence: TGTGCCAGCACCATTAACCCCAACAATGAGCAGTTCTTC. This encodes CASTINPNNEQFF.

This clonotype was recorded many times. The CDR3: CASSQPGNTIYF. The CDR3 DNA sequence: TGTGCCAGCAGCCAACCTGGAAACACCATATATTTT. J is TRBJ1-3 and V is TRBV3-1; D is uncertain. V was shortened by 2 bases and J by 2 bases, with 1 base between the two germline ends. Germline V lookup: CDR1 LGHDT, CDR2 YNNKEL (reference sequence). The CDR3 covers 12 residues.

At least ten counts were recorded for this clonotype. This chain joins TRBV5-6 and TRBJ2-7; D remains unclear. V was shortened by 0 bases and J by 0 bases, with 7 bases between the two germline ends. Germline-derived CDR1 and CDR2 are SGHDT and YYEEEE. The CDR3 spans 14 residues. The CDR3 DNA reads TGTGCCAGCAGCTTGGTGGCACTCTCCTACGAGCAGTACTTC. This translates into CASSLVALSYEQYF.

This clonotype was recorded once. This chain connects TRBV20-1 to TRBJ2-3; 16 bases map to TRBD2. Unmatched junction bases numbered 8, after V lost 6 bases and J lost 2 bases. The CDR3 spans 17 residues. Germline V CDR1 and CDR2: DFQATT, SNEGSKA (reference sequence). CDR3 sequence reads: CSAPRGLAGGDTDTQYF. CDR3 nucleotide sequence: TGCAGTGCCCCTAGGGGACTAGCGGGGGGGGACACAGATACGCAGTATTTT.

This clonotype was observed a handful of times. A read error may produce the germline difference seen at one junction end. This chain joins TRBV2 and TRBJ2-7, with 11 bases matching TRBD1. This CDR3 contains 16 residues. Germline CDR1 reads SNHLY; CDR2 reads FYNNEI. Here the CDR3 reads CTSSSRTGGRTDEQYF. CDR3 in DNA: TGTACCAGCAGCTCCCGGACAGGGGGCCGAACGGACGAGCAGTACTTC.

This clonotype showed up just a few times. The V call is TRBV24-1, the J call TRBJ1-6; 7 bases are a match to TRBD1. The CDR3 is 14 amino acids. The V gene end was trimmed by 4 bases and the J gene end by 4 bases; junction bases not matched to a gene: 0. Germline V lookup: CDR1 KGHDR, CDR2 SFDVKD. The CDR3 DNA is TGTGCCACCAGTGAGGGACAGTATAATTCACCCCTCCACTTT. Its translation: CATSEGQYNSPLHF.

The rearrangement links TRBV9 to TRBJ1-1; 8 bases map to TRBD1. V shed 2 bases, J shed 6 bases, and the junction held 3 bases outside the gene matches. In germline, CDR1 is SGDLS, CDR2 YYNGEE. CDR3 length: 13 amino acids. CDR3 bases: TGTGCCAGCAGCGTTGACAGGGGATCTGAAGCTTTCTTT. It is translated as CASSVDRGSEAFF.

This chain joins TRBV7-9 and TRBJ2-7, with D maybe TRBD2 (6 bases). Per the germline V gene, CDR1 is SEHNR and CDR2 is FQNEAQ (reference sequence). V lost 2 bases and J 2 bases, leaving 25 bases between the germline ends. This CDR3 has 19 amino acids. DNA for the CDR3: TGTGCCAGCAGCTTATTCTTGTATGAATCCGGGACTGGCACCTACGAGCAGTACTTC. It specifies CASSLFLYESGTGTYEQYF.

This clonotype was counted only a few times. The V gene is TRBV25-1, the J gene TRBJ1-5; 7 bases are a match to TRBD1. CDR3 length: 17 amino acids. Germline CDR1 MGHDK, CDR2 SYGVNS. V lost 3 bases and J lost 0; bases outside the gene matches: 8. CDR3 nucleotides: TGTGCCAGCAGTGACAGGGGGAGTGACCTTAGCAATCAGCCCCAGCATTTT. It is translated as CASSDRGSDLSNQPQHF.

This clonotype was detected once. Its ends do not fully match the called genes, so a read error is possible. This chain joins TRBV6-1 and TRBJ2-3; 9 bases fit TRBD2. Germline lookup yields CDR1 MNHNS and CDR2 SASEGT. CDR3 length: 14 amino acids. The CDR3 DNA reads as TGTGCCAGCAGTGAAGGCGGGGGGGCAGATGCGCAGTATTTT. Its translation: CASSEGGGADAQYF.

This clonotype was counted many times. This sequence joins TRBV15 and TRBJ1-2; tentative D call: TRBD1 (5 bases). Germline loops: CDR1 LNHNV, CDR2 YYDKDF (reference sequence). Trimming shortened V by 1 base and J by 2 bases, and 11 bases separated the two germline ends. This CDR3 is 15 amino acids long. The CDR3 region is CATSRASGRNYGYTF. CDR3 sequence (DNA): TGTGCCACCAGCAGAGCCTCGGGACGGAACTATGGCTACACCTTC.

This clonotype came up a few times. The chain links TRBV5-1 to TRBJ1-3; 7 positions match TRBD1. Germline V gene sequence: CDR1 SGHRS, CDR2 YFSETQ. The CDR3 runs 19 residues. V lost 6 bases, J lost 0 bases, and 18 bases stayed unmatched. The CDR3 sequence is CASKGALKHGPSSGNTIYF. CDR3 in DNA: TGCGCCAGCAAGGGGGCCCTAAAACATGGCCCGAGCTCTGGAAACACCATATATTTT.

The chain uses TRBV6-9 and TRBJ2-7, with D possibly TRBD2 on 6 matching bases. Germline CDR1 is MNHGY and CDR2 is SVAAGI. CDR3 length equals 13 residues. V lost 3 bases and J lost 6, with 12 bases in between. As DNA, the CDR3 is TGTGCCAGCAGTTACGGGGGTTTCGGCGAGCAGTACTTC. Protein product: CASSYGGFGEQYF.

This clonotype appeared many times. This sequence joins TRBV18 and TRBJ1-2; D is uncertain. The CDR3 has 13 amino acids. The V end was cut by 2 bases, the J end by 4 bases, with 8 bases between. Germline loops: CDR1 KGHSH, CDR2 LQKENI. CDR3 loop: CASSPEVRYGYTF. As DNA, the CDR3 is TGTGCCAGCTCACCAGAGGTTCGCTATGGCTACACCTTC.

This clonotype has at least ten counts. The chain carries TRBV28 and TRBJ1-1; D remains unclear. The CDR3 runs 12 residues. In germline, CDR1 is MDHEN, CDR2 SYDVKM. The V end was cut by 6 bases, the J end by 3 bases, with 8 bases between. In DNA form, the CDR3 reads TGTGCCAGCAGCGACAAATACACTGAAGCTTTCTTT. Translating it yields CASSDKYTEAFF.

This clonotype was observed many times. The CDR3 protein is CASSTYFSTDTQYF. For the CDR3, the DNA is TGTGCCAGCAGTACTTACTTTAGCACAGATACGCAGTATTTT. The V call is TRBV12-3 or TRBV12-4, the J call TRBJ2-3; no clear D. The V end was cut by 5 bases, the J end by 0 bases, with 9 bases between. This CDR3 contains 14 residues.

This clonotype came up many times. The J gene is TRBJ1-5, the V gene TRBV10-3, with 7 positions matching TRBD1. This CDR3 contains 13 residues. Per germline, CDR1 ENHRY and CDR2 SYGVKD. V lost 11 bases to trimming and J lost 7 bases; unmatched junction nucleotides: 11. CDR3 in DNA: TGTGCCGCCCAAACAGGGGAAGGACAGCCCCAGCATTTT. Translation: CAAQTGEGQPQHF.

In its sample, this clonotype was seen a few times. This chain joins TRBV29-1 and TRBJ2-2, with 11 bases matching TRBD2. Germline CDR1 SQVTM, CDR2 ANQGSEA. V lost 4 bases to trimming and J lost 7 bases; unmatched junction nucleotides: 14. The CDR3 is 17 amino acids. The chain's CDR3 is CSVGASGGLQQYGELFF. As DNA, the CDR3 is TGCAGCGTTGGAGCTAGCGGGGGGCTTCAACAATACGGGGAGCTGTTTTTT.

The chain carries TRBV4-1 and TRBJ1-5, with D uncertain. Germline V lookup: CDR1 MGHRA, CDR2 YSYEKL. V shed 3 bases and J shed 1 base, with 22 bases lying between them. The CDR3 spans 19 residues. CDR3 region: CASSQGRGPAKVSNQPQHF. The CDR3 DNA is TGCGCCAGCAGCCAGGGCCGTGGACCCGCAAAGGTGAGCAATCAGCCCCAGCATTTT.

Ten or more counts support this clonotype. The J gene is TRBJ2-4, the V gene TRBV7-2, with a possible D match to TRBD1 (6 bases). The germline V gene encodes CDR1 SGHTA and CDR2 FQGNSA. The CDR3 totals 16 residues. Trimming removed 4 bases at V and 0 bases at J, with 13 bases between. The chain's CDR3 is CASSWGTYLAKNIQYF. For the CDR3, the DNA is TGTGCCAGCAGCTGGGGGACATATCTAGCCAAAAACATTCAGTACTTC.

This chain links TRBV29-1 with TRBJ2-1, with a possible D match to TRBD1 (6 bases). This CDR3 is built from 12 residues. V lost 3 bases, J lost 9 bases, and 12 bases lay in between. The germline gives CDR1 SQVTM, CDR2 ANQGSEA. The CDR3 nucleotides are TGCAGCGTTGACAGCAGGGGTACTGAGCAGTTCTTC. Its protein product is CSVDSRGTEQFF.

This sequence joins TRBV11-3 and TRBJ2-3, with 11 positions matching TRBD2. The CDR3 loop spans 16 amino acids. Losses at the gene ends were 6 bases for V and 3 bases for J; bases not matched to a gene: 8. The germline CDR1 and CDR2 sequences are SGHNT and YENEEA. CDR3 protein: CASSSLLAGGTDTQYF. The CDR3 bases are TGTGCCAGCAGTTCCCTCCTAGCGGGGGGTACAGATACGCAGTATTTT.

Details on this clonotype: A much larger clone sits a single nucleotide away, making a read error possible. The chain employs TRBV18 and TRBJ2-3; either TRBD1 or TRBD2 may fit D (5 bases each). This CDR3 comprises 14 residues. The V and J ends lost 3 bases and 10 bases respectively, with 17 bases between them. CDR1 is KGHSH, CDR2 LQKENI, per germline. Here the CDR3 reads CASSPPGADDAQYF. CDR3 in DNA: TGTGCCAGCTCACCGCCCGGGGCCGACGATGCGCAGTATTTT.